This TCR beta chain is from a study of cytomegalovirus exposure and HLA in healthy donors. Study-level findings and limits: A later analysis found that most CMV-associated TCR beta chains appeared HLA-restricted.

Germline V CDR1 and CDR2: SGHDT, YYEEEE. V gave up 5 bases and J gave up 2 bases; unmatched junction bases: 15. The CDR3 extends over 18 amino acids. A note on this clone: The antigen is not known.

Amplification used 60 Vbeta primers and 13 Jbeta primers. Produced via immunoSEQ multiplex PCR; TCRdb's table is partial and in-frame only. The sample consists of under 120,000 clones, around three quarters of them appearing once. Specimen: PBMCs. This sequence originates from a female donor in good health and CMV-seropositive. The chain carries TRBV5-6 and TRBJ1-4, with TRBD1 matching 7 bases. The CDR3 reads CASSSRQGRLTTNEKLFF. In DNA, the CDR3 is TGTGCCAGCAGTTCCAGACAGGGTCGTCTTACTACTAATGAAAAACTGTTTTTT.